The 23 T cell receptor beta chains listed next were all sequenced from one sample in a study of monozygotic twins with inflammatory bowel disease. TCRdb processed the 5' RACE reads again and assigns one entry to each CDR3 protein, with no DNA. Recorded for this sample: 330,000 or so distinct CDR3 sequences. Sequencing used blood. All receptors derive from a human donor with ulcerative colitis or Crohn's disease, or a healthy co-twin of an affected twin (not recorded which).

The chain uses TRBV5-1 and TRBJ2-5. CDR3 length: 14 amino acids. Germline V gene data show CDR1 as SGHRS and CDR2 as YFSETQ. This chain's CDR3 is CASTPFDAQETQYF.

This chain's CDR3 is CASSLRGGSNEKLFF. This sequence joins TRBV11-2 and TRBJ1-4; TCRdb designates TRBD1, a call that cannot be tested without DNA. The CDR3 extends over 15 amino acids. Germline values: CDR1 SGHAT, CDR2 FQNNGV. Supplemented by reference TRBV11-2 and TRBJ1-4, the full variable domain reads EAGVAQSPRYKIIEKRQSVAFWCNPISGHATLYWYQQILGQGPKLLIQFQNNGVVDDSQLPKDRFSAERLKGVDSTLKIQPAKLEDSAVYLCASSLRGGSNEKLFFGSGTQLSVL.

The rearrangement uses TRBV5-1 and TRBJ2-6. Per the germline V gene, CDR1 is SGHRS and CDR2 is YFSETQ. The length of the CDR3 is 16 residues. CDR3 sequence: CASSFSTDPGANVLTF.

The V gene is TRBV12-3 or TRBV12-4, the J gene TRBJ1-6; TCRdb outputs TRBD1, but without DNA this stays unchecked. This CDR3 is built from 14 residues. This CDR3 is CASRLGPLNSPLHF.

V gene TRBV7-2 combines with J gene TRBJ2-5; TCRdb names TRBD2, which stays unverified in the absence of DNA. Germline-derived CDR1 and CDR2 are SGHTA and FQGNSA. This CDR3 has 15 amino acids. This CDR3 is CASRRGLLPQETQYF.

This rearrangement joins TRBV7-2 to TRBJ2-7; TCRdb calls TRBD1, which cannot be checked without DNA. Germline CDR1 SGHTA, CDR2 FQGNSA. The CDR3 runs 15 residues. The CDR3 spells CASSQPGRGFEEQYF.

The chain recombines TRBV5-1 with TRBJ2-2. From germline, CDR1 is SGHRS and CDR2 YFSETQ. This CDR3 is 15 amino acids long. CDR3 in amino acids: CASSLDRVGSGELFF.

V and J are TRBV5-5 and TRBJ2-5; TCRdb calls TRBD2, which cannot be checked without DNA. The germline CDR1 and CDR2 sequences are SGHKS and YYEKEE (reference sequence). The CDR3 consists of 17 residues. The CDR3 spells CASSSRPASGDLKTQYF.

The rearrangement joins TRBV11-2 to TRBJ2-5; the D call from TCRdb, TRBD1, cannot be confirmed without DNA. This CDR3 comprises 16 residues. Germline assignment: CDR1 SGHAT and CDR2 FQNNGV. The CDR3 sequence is CASSSSGGPYQETQYF.

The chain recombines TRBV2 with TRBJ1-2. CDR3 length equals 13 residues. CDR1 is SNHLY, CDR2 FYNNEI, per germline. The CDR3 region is CASSVSGPYGYTF.

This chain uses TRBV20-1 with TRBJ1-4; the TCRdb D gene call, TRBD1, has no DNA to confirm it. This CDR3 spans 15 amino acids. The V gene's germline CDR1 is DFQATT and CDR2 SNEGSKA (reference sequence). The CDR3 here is CSAATGGGRREKLFF.

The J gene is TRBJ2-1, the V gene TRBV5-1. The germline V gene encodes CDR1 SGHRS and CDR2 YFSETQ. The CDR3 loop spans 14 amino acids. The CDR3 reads CASSSDRPKDEQFF. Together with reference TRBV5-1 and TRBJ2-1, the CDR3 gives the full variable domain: KAGVTQTPRYLIKTRGQQVTLSCSPISGHRSVSWYQQTPGQGLQFLFEYFSETQRNKGNFPGRFSGRQFSNSRSEMNVSTLELGDSALYLCASSSDRPKDEQFFGPGTRLTVL.

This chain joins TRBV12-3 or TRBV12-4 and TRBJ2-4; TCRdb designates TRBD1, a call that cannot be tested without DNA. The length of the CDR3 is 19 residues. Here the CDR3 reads CASSPGTGSTELAKNIQYF.

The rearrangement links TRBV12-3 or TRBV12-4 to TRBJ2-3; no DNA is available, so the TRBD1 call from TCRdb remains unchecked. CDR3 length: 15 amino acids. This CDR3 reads CASTSGGVDTDTQYF.

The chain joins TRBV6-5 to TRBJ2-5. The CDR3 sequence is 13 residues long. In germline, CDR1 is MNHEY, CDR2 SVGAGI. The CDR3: CASSYKLQETQYF.

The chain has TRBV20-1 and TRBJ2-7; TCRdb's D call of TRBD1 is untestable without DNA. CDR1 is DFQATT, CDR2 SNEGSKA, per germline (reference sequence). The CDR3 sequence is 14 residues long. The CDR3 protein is CSATPRQVTYEQYF.

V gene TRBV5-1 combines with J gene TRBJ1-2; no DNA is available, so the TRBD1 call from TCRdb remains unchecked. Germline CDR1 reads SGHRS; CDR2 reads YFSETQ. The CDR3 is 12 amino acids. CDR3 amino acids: CASSFQGDGYTF.

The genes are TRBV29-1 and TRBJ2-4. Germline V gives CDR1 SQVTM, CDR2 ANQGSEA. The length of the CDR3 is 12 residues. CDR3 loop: CSVDGDPNIQYF.

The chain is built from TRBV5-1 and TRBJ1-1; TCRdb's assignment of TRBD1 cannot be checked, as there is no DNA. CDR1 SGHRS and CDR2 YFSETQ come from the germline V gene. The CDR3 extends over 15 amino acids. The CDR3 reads CASSPGQGPNTEAFF.

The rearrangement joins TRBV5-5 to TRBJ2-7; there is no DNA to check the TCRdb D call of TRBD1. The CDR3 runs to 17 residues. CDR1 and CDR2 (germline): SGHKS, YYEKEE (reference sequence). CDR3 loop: CASSLIGEGTGLREQYF.

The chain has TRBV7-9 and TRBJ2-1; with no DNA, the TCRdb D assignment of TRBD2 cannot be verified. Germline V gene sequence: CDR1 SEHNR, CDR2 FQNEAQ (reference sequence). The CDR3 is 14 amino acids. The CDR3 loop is CASLLAGIYNEQFF.

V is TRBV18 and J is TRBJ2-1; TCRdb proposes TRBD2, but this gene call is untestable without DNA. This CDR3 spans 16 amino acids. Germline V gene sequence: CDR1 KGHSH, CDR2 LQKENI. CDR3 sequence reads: CASSTTSGASYNEQFF.

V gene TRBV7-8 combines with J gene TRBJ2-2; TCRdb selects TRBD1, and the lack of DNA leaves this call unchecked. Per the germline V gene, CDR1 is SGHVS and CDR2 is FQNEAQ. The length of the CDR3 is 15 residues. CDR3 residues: CASSFFGTVEGELFF.